This TCR beta chain came from a study of T cell clonotyping in hematopoietic cell transplantation (dated by TCRdb to about 2021). About the study as a whole: Pretransplant samples from recipients were collected after cytoreduction. The study collected around 130 blood samples from 30 to 35 consecutive transplant recipients and their related donors. Recruitment of patients was conducted between 2015 and 2017, and follow-up was continued until late 2020 or death.

The study at large found these results: Recipient TCR diversity fell after transplant, with pathologically expanded clonotypes rising progressively from day 30 to day 180. Broader posttransplant TCR repertoire diversity was predicted by donor and pretransplant recipient Inverse Simpson Index values. The sample size was limited and the cells went unsorted, which meant the CD4 and CD8 repertoire contributions could not be told apart. Just a small fraction of recipient repertoires overlapped with donor repertoires, and more than 95% appeared de novo at the given depth.

The time point label of this sample denotes: recipient sample about 28 days before transplant, after cytoreduction. Recipient blood was collected about 28 days before transplant and at days 30, 100 and 180 after transplant. Using Nuclei Lysis Solution, genomic DNA was extracted from unfractionated peripheral blood mononuclear cells that were either fresh or cryopreserved. This clone was seen a handful of times. The antigen this receptor binds is unknown. The input lacks base qualities; no much larger clone sits a single base away. CDR1 and CDR2 (SGHTA, FQGTGA) derive from the germline V gene. V was cut back by 3 bases and J by 0 bases, leaving a gap of 6 bases between them. Inclusive of the bounding cysteine and phenylalanine, the CDR3 is 15 residues long. Only the CDR3 region is kept as DNA, spanning 45 bases read in frame from base 1. The immunoSEQ assay, a bias-controlled multiplex PCR with V- and J-specific primers, was used to amplify TCR beta CDR3 regions from genomic DNA. In a second PCR step, the CDR3 amplicons were tagged with a proprietary barcode plus Illumina adapter sequences. CDR3 libraries were sequenced on an Illumina MiSeq instrument. Per the source publication's procedure: Export and quality control were done with immunoSEQ Analyzer 3.0, while downstream analyses used R Bioconductor and Immunarch. Only productive rearrangements in the normalized downsampled data set were used to calculate repertoire metrics. Pathologically expanded clonotypes were defined as those larger than 5 templates in the normalized cohort. The Inverse Simpson Index served as the measure of repertoire diversity. To capture all clonotypes, CMV-specificity analyses were performed on the non-normalized data set. The table comes from immuneACCESS by way of TCRdb, which keeps in-frame sequences with V and J called. Part of the clones is missing from these tables; in studies checked, under half for an unresolved V gene and the rest for unknown reasons. V and J calls and clone size are copied from that table; D and trimming were computed from the DNA. The sample records around 21,000 clones, about 80% of which are singletons. 17% of the sample rests with the top ten.

The sequencing used peripheral blood mononuclear cells, collected before stem cell transplant. The rearrangement joined TRBV7-3 to TRBJ2-6, with the D gene too uncertain to name. The receptor was derived from a man between 60 and 75 years old with acute myeloid leukemia. Some clones in this sample may be carry-over from other donors' samples. The encoded CDR3 is CASSFQVSGANVLTF. The sequenced DNA is TGTGCCAGCAGCTTTCAGGTCTCTGGGGCCAACGTCCTGACTTTC.